Below, 9 T cell receptor beta chains from the same sample are listed, as sequenced in a study of glioma-infiltrating T cells after dendritic cell vaccination. The protocol was immunoSEQ multiplex PCR, while the TCRdb copy is restricted to in-frame clones and leaves out a portion. The table shows about 92,000 clones, with 80% to 90% occurring only once. This material consisted of blood, taken before dendritic cell vaccination. The receptors here all came from a human donor with glioblastoma.

V usage is TRBV10-2 and J usage is TRBJ2-1; TRBD2 matches 8 bases. From germline, CDR1 is WSHSY and CDR2 SAAADI. V was clipped by 0 bases and J by 5 bases; unmatched bases: 6. CDR3 size: 16 residues. This CDR3 reads CASSESGLVTDNEQFF. For the CDR3, the DNA is TGCGCCAGCAGTGAGTCGGGACTAGTGACGGACAATGAGCAGTTCTTC.

The V call is TRBV11-1, the J call TRBJ2-7; the D gene is possibly TRBD2 (5 bases). Germline V CDR1 and CDR2: SGHAT, FQDESV (reference sequence). The CDR3 is 15 residues long. The V gene lost 1 base and the J gene lost 1 base, with 11 bases spanning the gap. DNA for the CDR3: TGTGCCAGCAGCTTAGGGTGGGAGTCATCCTACGAGCAGTACTTC. This encodes CASSLGWESSYEQYF.

The chain couples TRBV6-5 to TRBJ1-5; no firm D call. This CDR3 has 15 amino acids. The V gene's germline CDR1 is MNHEY and CDR2 SVGAGI. Trimming shortened V by 2 bases and J by 4 bases, and 12 bases separated the two germline ends. CDR3 sequence reads: CASSYRAGINQPQHF. The CDR3 bases are TGTGCCAGCAGTTACAGGGCCGGGATAAATCAGCCCCAGCATTTT.

This chain joins TRBV7-2 and TRBJ2-5; 10 bases match TRBD2. Unmatched junction bases numbered 9, after V lost 0 bases and J lost 11 bases. The CDR3 extends over 15 amino acids. Germline V gene sequence: CDR1 SGHTA, CDR2 FQGNSA. CDR3 in DNA: TGTGCCAGCAGCTTAGCGGAAGCGGGGGGGCGTGAGCAGTACTTC. This sequence encodes CASSLAEAGGREQYF.

The chain couples TRBV25-1 to TRBJ1-1; tentatively, D is TRBD1 (5 bases). This CDR3 spans 13 amino acids. Looked up from germline, CDR1 is MGHDK and CDR2 is SYGVNS. The ends were cut back, 6 bases at V and 4 bases at J, with 12 bases in the middle. The CDR3 protein is CASSSDRSTEAFF. CDR3 DNA: TGTGCCAGCAGCTCCGACAGATCCACTGAAGCTTTCTTT.

The rearrangement uses TRBV6-5 and TRBJ2-7; a possible D gene is TRBD2 (6 bases). Germline V gives CDR1 MNHEY, CDR2 SVGAGI. This CDR3 comprises 13 residues. Trimming shortened V by 6 bases and J by 5 bases, and 14 bases separated the two germline ends. CDR3 in amino acids: CASSERRVDEQYF. The CDR3 DNA is TGTGCCAGCAGCGAAAGGAGGGTGGACGAGCAGTACTTC.

This chain links TRBV18 with TRBJ1-4; weak D call: TRBD1 (5 bases). Trimming left V 4 bases short and J 7 bases short, with 22 bases between. CDR1 KGHSH and CDR2 LQKENI come from the germline V gene. The CDR3 is 17 residues long. In DNA, the CDR3 is TGTGCCAGCTCACTCGGCCAGGGTCCCGGCGGTCTTGAAAAACTGTTTTTT. Protein: CASSLGQGPGGLEKLFF.

This clone has a single count. The chain links TRBV5-1 to TRBJ2-3, with D possibly TRBD2 on 5 matching bases. The CDR3 runs 14 residues. The ends were cut back, 0 bases at V and 3 bases at J, with 8 bases in the middle. Per the germline V gene, CDR1 is SGHRS and CDR2 is YFSETQ. The CDR3 DNA follows: TGCGCCAGCAGCTTGGGGCCGGGAACAGATACGCAGTATTTT. This sequence encodes CASSLGPGTDTQYF.

The chain employs TRBV7-6 and TRBJ2-2; no firm D call. The germline CDR1 and CDR2 sequences are SGHVS and FNYEAQ. Trimming took 1 base from V and 4 from J, leaving 4 bases between them. The CDR3 is 13 residues long. The CDR3 nucleotides read TGTGCCAGCAGCTTAGTGGCCACCGGGGAGCTGTTTTTT. This sequence encodes CASSLVATGELFF.